The text below deals with one TCR beta chain. TCR beta sequencing covered blood CD8+ and CD4+ T cells. RNA totalling about 0.45 to 1 ug underwent reverse transcription with random hexamers. One entry per CDR3 protein results from TCRdb running MiXCR on the immunoSEQ multiplex PCR reads. The table shows around 230,000 distinct CDR3 sequences, with 90% to 96% occurring only once. These data are taken from a study of CD8 T cells in Susac syndrome. Across the whole study: Within the sequenced Susac syndrome patient group, over 5 exhibited active disease and roughly 8 were in remission.

Trimming took 5 bases from V and 1 from J; bases not matched to a gene: 10. The CDR3 runs 17 residues. Germline CDR1 is SGHVS and CDR2 is FQNEAQ. The material sequenced was CD4+ T cells from PBMCs. This clonotype originated in a human donor with Susac syndrome. This chain uses TRBV7-8 with TRBJ2-5; 10 bases line up with TRBD2. CDR3 nucleotide sequence: TGTGCCAGCAGCAAGCGGGGGGGGCAGGGAGCCCAAGAGACCCAGTACTTC. This translates into CASSKRGGQGAQETQYF. Full variable domain (outside the CDR3, taken from reference TRBV7-8 and TRBJ2-5): GAGVSQSPRYKVAKRGQDVALRCDPISGHVSLFWYQQALGQGPEFLTYFQNEAQLDKSGLPSDRFFAERPEGSVSTLKIQRTQQEDSAVYLCASSKRGGQGAQETQYFGPGTRLLVL.